The 9 T cell receptor beta chains below all came from one sample that was sequenced in a study of blood T cell repertoires in COVID-19. Sequencing was performed with immunoSEQ multiplex PCR; in TCRdb, only in-frame clones are kept and a portion is missing. The sample lists approximately 530,000 clones, 85% to 90% occurring once. The sequenced sample was peripheral blood. The receptor source for this set is a woman aged 50 to 65 with COVID-19, enrolled during active disease.

V and J are TRBV5-1 and TRBJ1-1, with 7 bases fitting TRBD1. The CDR3 is 16 residues long. Germline V lookup: CDR1 SGHRS, CDR2 YFSETQ. Trimming removed 0 bases from V and 4 bases from J; junction bases left unmatched: 9. The CDR3 bases are TGCGCCAGCAGCTTGGCTCTAGGACAGGTTGGCACTGAAGCTTTCTTT. Residues: CASSLALGQVGTEAFF.

This rearrangement joins TRBV6-5 to TRBJ2-1, with a possible D match to TRBD1 (6 bases). The germline V gene encodes CDR1 MNHEY and CDR2 SVGAGI. The CDR3 spans 15 residues. The ends were cut back, 6 bases at V and 1 base at J, with 13 bases in the middle. The CDR3 nucleotides are TGTGCCAGCAGCCAGGGGAGCCCTTCCTACAATGAGCAGTTCTTC. Translation: CASSQGSPSYNEQFF.

As DNA, the CDR3 is TGTGCCAGCAGTTGGACAGTTAATAGCAATCAGCCCCAGCATTTT. Protein sequence: CASSWTVNSNQPQHF. The rearrangement links TRBV6-5 to TRBJ1-5; D possibly corresponds to TRBD1 (6 bases). The CDR3 has 15 amino acids. Trimming pared 4 bases from V and 0 bases from J, leaving 10 bases between. From germline, CDR1 is MNHEY and CDR2 SVGAGI.

The rearrangement joins TRBV27 to TRBJ2-3; 7 positions match TRBD2. CDR3 length: 13 residues. The germline V gene encodes CDR1 MNHEY and CDR2 SMNVEV (reference sequence). J gave up 2 bases and V 9 bases, and 5 bases lay outside the gene matches. CDR3 bases: TGTGCCAGTAAAGCGGGGAACACAGATACGCAGTATTTT. Protein sequence: CASKAGNTDTQYF.

The chain carries TRBV19 and TRBJ2-2, with 8 positions matching TRBD1. CDR3 size: 16 residues. V trimming: 7 bases; J trimming: 7 bases; junction bases outside the gene matches: 14. Germline CDR1 is LNHDA and CDR2 is SQIVND (reference sequence). The CDR3 loop reads CASTYPRTGTIGELFF. In DNA, the CDR3 is TGTGCCAGTACCTATCCCCGGACAGGGACGATCGGGGAGCTGTTTTTT.

The chain has TRBV2 and TRBJ2-1; tentative D call: TRBD2 (5 bases). This CDR3 is built from 13 residues. CDR1 and CDR2 (germline): SNHLY, FYNNEI. V was trimmed by 4 bases and J by 9 bases, leaving 13 bases between them. The chain's CDR3 is CASSAGLRLEQFF. The DNA of the CDR3 is TGTGCCAGCAGTGCTGGACTCCGGCTTGAGCAGTTCTTC.

The chain has TRBV5-1 and TRBJ1-3; D is perhaps TRBD1 (5 bases). Germline CDR1 is SGHRS and CDR2 is YFSETQ. The CDR3 sequence is 14 residues long. V shed 1 base and J shed 8 bases, with 13 bases lying between them. The DNA of the CDR3 is TGCGCCAGCAGCTTGTGGGGCAGGGCGGACACCATATATTTT. Residues: CASSLWGRADTIYF.

This chain uses TRBV9 with TRBJ2-3; 10 bases agree with TRBD2. After removal of 4 bases from V and 2 bases from J, the junction contained 13 bases not matched to a gene. The CDR3 is made up of 18 amino acids. Germline CDR1 is SGDLS and CDR2 is YYNGEE. The CDR3 loop reads CASSTQAASGGYTDTQYF. The CDR3 nucleotides are TGTGCCAGCAGCACTCAGGCCGCTAGCGGGGGCTACACAGATACGCAGTATTTT.

This clone was counted a few times. V usage is TRBV19 and J usage is TRBJ1-1; TRBD1 matches 10 bases. V lost 2 bases, J lost 4 bases, and 1 base stayed unmatched. CDR1 is LNHDA and CDR2 is SQIVND in the germline V gene (reference sequence). This CDR3 is 14 amino acids long. CDR3 region: CASSIRTGGTEAFF. DNA for the CDR3: TGTGCCAGTAGTATAAGGACAGGGGGCACTGAAGCTTTCTTT.